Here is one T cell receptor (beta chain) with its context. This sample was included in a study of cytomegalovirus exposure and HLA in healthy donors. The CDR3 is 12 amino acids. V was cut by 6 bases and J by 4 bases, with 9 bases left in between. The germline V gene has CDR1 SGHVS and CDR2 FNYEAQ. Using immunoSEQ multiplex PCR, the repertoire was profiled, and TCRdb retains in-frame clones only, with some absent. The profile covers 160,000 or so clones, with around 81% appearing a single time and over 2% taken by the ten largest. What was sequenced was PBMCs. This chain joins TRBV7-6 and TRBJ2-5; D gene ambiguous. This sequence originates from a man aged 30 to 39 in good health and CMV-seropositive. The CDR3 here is CASRIEAETQYF. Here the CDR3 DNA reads TGTGCCAGCAGGATAGAGGCAGAGACCCAGTACTTC.